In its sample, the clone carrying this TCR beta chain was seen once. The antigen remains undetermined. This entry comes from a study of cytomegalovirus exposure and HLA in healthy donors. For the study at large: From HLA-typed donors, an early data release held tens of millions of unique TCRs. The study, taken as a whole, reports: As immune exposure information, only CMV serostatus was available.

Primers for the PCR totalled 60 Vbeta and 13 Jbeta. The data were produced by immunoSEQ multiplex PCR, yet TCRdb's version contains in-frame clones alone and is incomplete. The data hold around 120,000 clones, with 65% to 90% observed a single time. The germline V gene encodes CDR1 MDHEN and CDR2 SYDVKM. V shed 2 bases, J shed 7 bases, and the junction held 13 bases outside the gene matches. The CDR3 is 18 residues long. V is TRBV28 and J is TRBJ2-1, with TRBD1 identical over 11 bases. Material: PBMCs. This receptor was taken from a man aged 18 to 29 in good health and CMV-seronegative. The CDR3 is CASSLEKLRTGGLNEQFF. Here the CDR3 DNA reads TGTGCCAGCAGTTTAGAAAAGCTCCGGACAGGGGGCTTGAATGAGCAGTTCTTC.